Listed here is a single T cell receptor (beta chain). The antigen is unknown. At one end the junction does not follow the germline gene, possibly because of a read error. This sample was included in a study of tumor-infiltrating lymphocytes in primary liver carcinoma. Germline lookup yields CDR1 SQVTM and CDR2 ANQGSEA. The CDR3 extends over 13 amino acids. Findings and limits, study-wide: Tumor-adjacent and tumor-blood pairs showed less overlap than tumor region pairs. The proportion of top clones found throughout all five tumor regions was only about 7.5-25%.

Co-extracting RNA and DNA was done with 20-30 mg of unsorted bulk tissue as input. There were five separate regions sampled from each tumor. From 500 ng of total RNA, TCR beta-specific cDNA was reverse-transcribed using a constant-region primer. Each TCR beta library was derived from three nested multiplex PCR rounds that employed slightly modified ARM-PCR. PCR rounds one and two used TRBV1-TRBV30 forward primers with a C-beta reverse primer for around 9 cycles each. Using its own MiXCR run on the multiplex PCR reads, TCRdb lists one record per CDR3 protein. The sample consists of about 44,000 distinct CDR3 sequences, about three quarters of them appearing once.

V is TRBV29-1 and J is TRBJ2-1; D perhaps matches TRBD2 (6 bases). Sequences were obtained from liver tumor tissue from sampling region 3. As for subset: tumor region T3, left-lateral pole. The receptor comes from a man in his forties or fifties with primary liver carcinoma and hepatitis B virus infection. DNA of the CDR3: TGCAACGTTGTAGGGACTGACTACTATGAGCAGTTCTTC. This translates into CNVVGTDYYEQFF.